This T cell receptor beta chain was retrieved from a study of graft-versus-host responses after intestinal transplantation. Findings and limits, study-wide: GvH clones surfaced in recipient marrow, some emerging earlier in ileum or blood.

Method: immunoSEQ multiplex PCR; TCRdb's copy keeps in-frame clones and lacks some. This sample has approximately 130,000 clones; about 92% occur once, and the top ten carry roughly 0.16%. The V and J ends lost 0 bases and 5 bases, in that order; junction bases with no gene match: 15. The CDR3 covers 19 residues. CDR1 SGDLS and CDR2 YYNGEE come from the germline V gene. With respect to this clone: Its antigen is unidentified.

The chain uses TRBV9 and TRBJ2-5, with TRBD1 matching 11 bases. Sequences were derived from unstimulated CD4+ T cells sorted from spleen or lymph node cells, sampled before intestinal transplant. The TCR was taken from a human donor who received an intestinal transplant. CDR3 protein: CASSVGSSGGTGGAETQYF. The CDR3 region has the DNA TGTGCCAGCAGCGTAGGATCTTCGGGGGGGACAGGGGGAGCGGAGACCCAGTACTTC.